This TCR beta chain stems from a study of shared clonotypes between healthy human individuals. General observations from the study: It was expected that sequencing depth would affect clonotype sharing among donors. Generation of non-shared clonotypes was less probable than generation of clonotypes shared by all four donors.

Assay used: immunoSEQ multiplex PCR; TCRdb lists only in-frame clones, some missing. The table shows roughly 640,000 clones, with around 97% occurring only once. Between the trimmed V and J ends, which lost 0 bases and 5 bases, there was a span of 8 bases. Germline CDR1 reads SGHRS; CDR2 reads YFSETQ. The CDR3 consists of 14 residues. Regarding this clone: No antigen is known for it.

Sequencing was done on a sample of naive CD4+ T cells sorted from blood. Subset meaning: CD45RA+ positively selected. The gene calls are TRBV5-1 and TRBJ2-2; D gene uncertain. The sequence came from a woman in her thirties in good health. CDR3: CASSLASETGELFF. The CDR3 region has the DNA TGCGCCAGCAGCTTGGCCTCAGAGACCGGGGAGCTGTTTTTT.